This T cell receptor beta chain was profiled in a study of CD8 T cells in ankylosing spondylitis. Study observations and caveats: Ankylosing spondylitis blood appeared to carry a characteristic TCR beta motif of fewer than 10 highly homologous variants.

Libraries of TCR beta came from quantitative 5'-RACE with molecular barcodes. Each CDR3 protein is one row after TCRdb ran MiXCR on the 5' RACE reads. The sample contains approximately 250,000 distinct CDR3 sequences, roughly 8.2% of which appear only once. The CDR3 loop spans 14 amino acids. Trimming took 0 bases from V and 4 from J, leaving 10 bases between them. This clonotype was seen repeatedly, ten times or more. Its target is not known. This receptor was taken from a female donor with ankylosing spondylitis or in good health (not recorded which). This rearrangement joins TRBV12-3 or TRBV12-4 to TRBJ2-7, with a possible D match to TRBD1 (5 bases). Material: blood, either unsorted or a sorted T cell fraction (not recorded which). The CDR3 is CASSLAGTGYEQYF. CDR3 DNA: TGTGCCAGCAGTTTAGCGGGCACAGGATACGAGCAGTACTTC.